These 23 T cell receptor beta chains came from one sample sequenced in a study of shared clonotypes between healthy human individuals. Repertoires were generated with immunoSEQ multiplex PCR, while TCRdb's copy carries only in-frame clones and drops some. The sample includes about 2.4 million clones, 80% to 95% of them seen just once. The sample comprised naive CD4+ T cells from PBMCs. Noted subset: CD45RA+ positively selected. These receptors were collected from a man aged 18 to 30 in good health. Some clones in this sample may be carry-over from other donors' samples.

The gene calls are TRBV5-6 and TRBJ1-2; D uncertain. CDR1 is SGHDT, CDR2 YYEEEE, per germline. Trimming took off 3 bases at V and 3 bases at J, with 12 bases between the two ends. The CDR3 length is 14 residues. The chain's CDR3 is CASSSLPVHYGYTF. The CDR3 coding sequence is TGTGCCAGCAGCTCCCTCCCGGTTCACTATGGCTACACCTTC.

The genes are TRBV18 and TRBJ2-5; D might be TRBD1 (6 bases). The germline CDR1 and CDR2 sequences are KGHSH and LQKENI. V lost 1 base to trimming and J lost 1 base, with 10 bases between them. The CDR3 length is 15 residues. The CDR3 reads CASSPRVDSQETQYF. For the CDR3, the DNA is TGTGCCAGCTCACCACGGGTGGACAGCCAAGAGACCCAGTACTTC. The variable domain in full, completed from reference TRBV18 and TRBJ2-5, reads NAGVMQNPRHLVRRRGQEARLRCSPMKGHSHVYWYRQLPEEGLKFMVYLQKENIIDESGMPKERFSAEFPKEGPSILRIQQVVRGDSAAYFCASSPRVDSQETQYFGPGTRLLVL.

The gene calls are TRBV19 and TRBJ1-4, with D perhaps matching TRBD1 (5 bases). Germline lookup yields CDR1 LNHDA and CDR2 SQIVND (reference sequence). This CDR3 has 16 amino acids. Trimming left V 5 bases short and J 12 bases short, with 25 bases between. This chain's CDR3 is CASSDQNRSPGKQLFF. The CDR3 DNA is TGTGCCAGTAGTGATCAGAACAGGTCCCCTGGGAAACAACTGTTTTTT.

The chain combines TRBV6-5 with TRBJ2-1; 7 bases match TRBD2. CDR3 size: 15 residues. Germline V gives CDR1 MNHEY, CDR2 SVGAGI. V was pared by 7 bases and J by 5 bases, with 11 bases of the junction left unmatched. CDR3 sequence reads: CASTQWGGTDNEQFF. In nucleotides, the CDR3 is TGTGCCAGCACCCAGTGGGGGGGGACTGACAATGAGCAGTTCTTC.

The chain joins TRBV5-4 to TRBJ2-1; the D gene is possibly TRBD2 (6 bases). This CDR3 contains 16 residues. The germline V and J ends were trimmed by 4 bases and 1 base, with 15 bases remaining between them. Germline CDR1 reads SGHNT; CDR2 reads YYREEE (reference sequence). As DNA, the CDR3 is TGTGCCAGCAGCGTGAGTCGGGGGAGGTCCTACAATGAGCAGTTCTTC. The encoded protein is CASSVSRGRSYNEQFF.

The V and J genes are TRBV7-8 and TRBJ1-2; D is ambiguous. The CDR3 is 14 amino acids. V gave up 4 bases and J gave up 4 bases, with 13 bases separating them. Germline V gene data show CDR1 as SGHVS and CDR2 as FQNEAQ. CDR3 coding DNA: TGTGCCAGCAGCTCCGGGGTTAAGGGCTATGGCTACACCTTC. Protein sequence: CASSSGVKGYGYTF. Drawing the rest from reference TRBV7-8 and TRBJ1-2, the complete variable domain is GAGVSQSPRYKVAKRGQDVALRCDPISGHVSLFWYQQALGQGPEFLTYFQNEAQLDKSGLPSDRFFAERPEGSVSTLKIQRTQQEDSAVYLCASSSGVKGYGYTFGSGTRLTVV.

The V and J genes are TRBV7-6 and TRBJ2-1; 11 bases align to TRBD2. CDR1 and CDR2 from the germline V gene are SGHVS and FNYEAQ. The CDR3 totals 17 residues. V dropped 5 bases and J dropped 5; count of bases not matched to a gene: 11. The CDR3, as DNA: TGTGCCAGCAGCAAAAGAACCGCTAGCGGGAGGCACAATGAGCAGTTCTTC. Its protein product is CASSKRTASGRHNEQFF.

The rearrangement joins TRBV13 to TRBJ2-3; 8 positions agree with TRBD2. The CDR3 runs 16 residues. With 3 bases clipped from V and 3 bases from J, the junction kept 8 bases outside the gene matches. Per germline, CDR1 PRHDT and CDR2 FYEKMQ (reference sequence). The CDR3 DNA is TGTGCCAGCAGCTTGGAAGCGGGAGTAACAACAGATACGCAGTATTTT. Its translation: CASSLEAGVTTDTQYF.

The chain couples TRBV5-1 to TRBJ2-7; D unclear. The CDR3 consists of 14 residues. Per the germline V gene, CDR1 is SGHRS and CDR2 is YFSETQ. V dropped 4 bases and J dropped 2 bases, with 13 bases sitting between them. CDR3 sequence reads: CASSPRAETYEQYF. As DNA, the CDR3 is TGCGCCAGCAGCCCCCGTGCAGAAACCTACGAGCAGTACTTC.

The chain's CDR3 is CASSFWRGSAGELFF. For the CDR3, the DNA is TGTGCCAGCAGTTTCTGGCGCGGGAGCGCCGGGGAGCTGTTTTTT. The rearrangement links TRBV28 to TRBJ2-2, with 7 bases matching TRBD2. CDR3 size: 15 residues. With 3 bases clipped from V and 6 bases from J, the junction kept 7 bases outside the gene matches. The germline CDR1 and CDR2 sequences are MDHEN and SYDVKM.

The genes are TRBV11-1 and TRBJ2-3; D perhaps matches TRBD2 (5 bases). CDR1 SGHAT and CDR2 FQDESV come from the germline V gene (reference sequence). Trimming shortened V by 7 bases and J by 0 bases, and 17 bases separated the two germline ends. The CDR3 is 16 residues long. The CDR3 coding sequence is TGTGCCAGCACCCCATGGGCGGGCCCTAGCACAGATACGCAGTATTTT. Amino acids: CASTPWAGPSTDTQYF.

The chain has TRBV5-4 and TRBJ1-1; a possible D gene is TRBD1 (6 bases). This CDR3 is built from 16 residues. Trimming shortened V by 4 bases and J by 0 bases, and 16 bases separated the two germline ends. Germline V CDR1 and CDR2: SGHNT, YYREEE (reference sequence). CDR3 sequence: CASSVGGAGMNTEAFF. In nucleotides, the CDR3 is TGTGCCAGCAGCGTGGGGGGGGCAGGAATGAACACTGAAGCTTTCTTT.

V and J are TRBV7-2 and TRBJ2-3, with a possible D match to TRBD1 (6 bases). Trimming cost V 6 bases and J 1 base, with 11 bases left between them. The CDR3 loop spans 14 amino acids. The germline CDR1 and CDR2 sequences are SGHTA and FQGNSA. The CDR3 loop reads CASRDRKGTDTQYF. CDR3 DNA: TGTGCCAGCAGAGACAGGAAGGGCACAGATACGCAGTATTTT.

This clone came up a few times. The chain joins TRBV19 to TRBJ1-5; D is unresolved. The CDR3 is made up of 16 amino acids. Germline CDR1 LNHDA, CDR2 SQIVND (reference sequence). Trimming removed 3 bases at V and 0 bases at J, with 12 bases between. The DNA of the CDR3 is TGTGCCAGTAGTATCATTGGGTTTCATAGCAATCAGCCCCAGCATTTT. Its protein is CASSIIGFHSNQPQHF.

The genes are TRBV2 and TRBJ2-6, with no clear D. The CDR3 has 16 residues. CDR1 and CDR2 from the germline V gene are SNHLY and FYNNEI. V lost 2 bases and J lost 4, with 12 bases in between. The CDR3 is CASSERNGMGANVLTF. CDR3 sequence (DNA): TGTGCCAGCAGTGAAAGGAACGGTATGGGGGCCAACGTCCTGACTTTC.

This clone was observed a few times. The chain couples TRBV2 to TRBJ1-5; D not resolved. The germline CDR1 and CDR2 sequences are SNHLY and FYNNEI. The CDR3 contains 13 residues. V was trimmed by 8 bases and J by 4 bases, leaving 12 bases between them. Here the CDR3 reads CASGDLKNQPQHF. Written as DNA, the CDR3 is TGTGCCAGCGGAGATCTAAAGAATCAGCCCCAGCATTTT.

The chain links TRBV5-6 to TRBJ1-6, with 8 bases aligning to TRBD1. The CDR3 extends over 18 amino acids. The germline CDR1 and CDR2 sequences are SGHDT and YYEEEE. V trimming: 4 bases; J trimming: 1 base; junction bases outside the gene matches: 10. The CDR3 nucleotides are TGTGCCAGCAGCCTAGACAGGGGTCGGGTGTCCTATAATTCACCCCTCCACTTT. Translated: CASSLDRGRVSYNSPLHF.

This sequence joins TRBV19 and TRBJ2-7; 10 positions match TRBD1. J gave up 5 bases and V 4 bases, and 8 bases lay outside the gene matches. Germline loops: CDR1 LNHDA, CDR2 SQIVND (reference sequence). The CDR3 is 15 residues long. The DNA of the CDR3 is TGTGCCAGTAGTACCATCGGGACAGGGGCCCACGAGCAGTACTTC. Amino acid sequence: CASSTIGTGAHEQYF.

CDR3 in amino acids: CASKGGQGVSYEQYF. CDR3 DNA sequence: TGTGCCAGTAAGGGAGGACAGGGGGTCTCCTACGAGCAGTACTTC. The chain combines TRBV19 with TRBJ2-7; TRBD1 aligns across 10 bases. With V trimmed by 7 bases and J by 0 bases, 6 bases remained unmatched. The CDR3 has 15 residues. Germline CDR1 and CDR2: LNHDA and SQIVND (reference sequence). Combining the CDR3 with reference TRBV19 and TRBJ2-7 gives the whole variable domain DGGITQSPKYLFRKEGQNVTLSCEQNLNHDAMYWYRQDPGQGLRLIYYSQIVNDFQKGDIAEGYSVSREKKESFPLTVTSAQKNPTAFYLCASKGGQGVSYEQYFGPGTRLTVT.

This sequence joins TRBV5-1 and TRBJ1-2; the D is unclear. CDR3 length equals 14 residues. Germline V gene data show CDR1 as SGHRS and CDR2 as YFSETQ. V was pared by 3 bases and J by 1 base, with 10 bases between. The CDR3 loop is CASSYSPGNYGYTF. CDR3 bases: TGCGCCAGCAGCTACTCGCCGGGTAACTATGGCTACACCTTC.

The chain carries TRBV4-3 and TRBJ2-3; D call uncertain. Trimming took off 4 bases at V and 3 bases at J, with 14 bases between the two ends. The CDR3 extends over 15 amino acids. Germline V gives CDR1 LGHNA, CDR2 YSLEER. For the CDR3, the DNA is TGCGCCAGCAGCCTCGGACCCGGCAGGACAGATACGCAGTATTTT. Translation: CASSLGPGRTDTQYF.

V gene TRBV27 combines with J gene TRBJ2-7; 9 bases line up with TRBD1. The V gene end was trimmed by 5 bases and the J gene end by 2 bases; junction bases not matched to a gene: 7. Germline CDR1 reads MNHEY; CDR2 reads SMNVEV (reference sequence). The CDR3 length is 15 residues. For the CDR3, the DNA is TGTGCCAGCAGTCGCTCGGACAGGGGAACCTACGAGCAGTACTTC. The encoded protein is CASSRSDRGTYEQYF.

The rearrangement uses TRBV7-9 and TRBJ2-7; unclear D gene. This CDR3 comprises 12 residues. V lost 6 bases to trimming and J lost 6 bases, with 12 bases between them. The V gene's germline CDR1 is SEHNR and CDR2 FQNEAQ (reference sequence). The CDR3 DNA follows: TGTGCCAGCAGTGGTCAACTGACCGAGCAGTACTTC. It codes for CASSGQLTEQYF.